This note documents a single T cell receptor beta chain sequence. As yet, its antigen is unknown. This record comes from a study of graft-versus-host responses after intestinal transplantation. Across the whole study: Recipients were all induced with anti-thymocyte globulin, then given tacrolimus and steroids for around three years.

Sequencing used immunoSEQ multiplex PCR; TCRdb keeps in-frame clones, though not all of them. The sample has 86,000 or so clones; just over 90% are singletons. Unmatched junction bases numbered 8, after V lost 4 bases and J lost 8 bases. Germline CDR1 is MDHEN and CDR2 is SYDVKM. The CDR3 is 14 residues long. This receptor was identified in a human donor who received an intestinal transplant. V is TRBV28 and J is TRBJ2-1, with 7 nucleotides matching TRBD1. The sequencing used unstimulated CD8+ T cells sorted from spleen or lymph node cells, collected before intestinal transplant. The CDR3 DNA follows: TGTGCCAGCAGTTCGCGACAGGGAATCCATGAGCAGTTCTTC. It yields the protein CASSSRQGIHEQFF.